This TCR beta chain is drawn from a study of shared T cell receptors in the human thymus (dated by TCRdb to the early 2020s). With respect to the entire study: The study examined how self-reactive, shared T-cell receptor alpha chains are generated in the human thymus.

Library prep was done by the immunoSEQ multiplex PCR assay. Not all clones reach the TCRdb copy of this immuneACCESS table, which keeps in-frame sequences only. Checked studies attribute under half of the gap to unresolved V genes and leave the rest unexplained. This sample holds under 850,000 clones; around nine tenths were observed only once. The top ten clones comprise around 0.01% of the sample. Regarding this clone: The clone's antigen remains unknown. Per-base quality was not reported, and no clone a single base away is much larger than it.

The germline V gene specifies SGDLS as CDR1 and YYNGEE as CDR2. Including cysteine and phenylalanine, the CDR3 has 17 amino acids. The only DNA kept is the CDR3, 51 bases in frame from the first base. Here V drops 3 bases and J drops 2 bases, and the junction holds 11 bases not matched to any gene. The data also belong to a second study, concerning human thymus T cells. Taken from the second paper: The donors were immunologically healthy infants in Finland who had open corrective cardiac surgery for congenital heart defects. The thymus tissue came from surgical resects taken out during corrective cardiac surgery. Biased V and J gene segment usage appeared to be present in both thymic and peripheral blood repertoires. Highly overlapping thymic TCR repertoires among unrelated individuals were reported in the related research. The study characterized TCR alpha and beta repertoires from under 10 infant thymus samples and a few related peripheral blood samples. Donor ages ranged from roughly 7 to 250 days, and the cohort comprised six or seven male and a couple of female infants. Thymocytes were mechanically released from the tissue and were stored as pellets of about 9.5-33 million cells at -70 degrees C. A QIAsymphony instrument was used to extract genomic DNA from the frozen cell pellets. Using the immunoSEQ multiplex PCR assay, the TCRB and TCRAD loci were amplified from a standardized quantity of quality-controlled genomic DNA. The amplicons spanned the V(D)J region and were long enough to cover the CDR3 and allow V and J genes to be identified. The amplicons were sequenced on an Illumina platform via the commercial immunoSEQ service. Primer bias and sequencing errors were corrected as previously described, and TCRAD and TCRB were defined on the basis of the IMGT database. The repertoires were analysed using immunoSEQ Analyzer 3.0 and VDJTools for basic statistics, V/J segment usage, diversity estimates, rarefaction and pairwise overlap. To estimate diversity, the Chao1, ChaoE, Efron-Thisted, Shannon and inverse Simpson indices were applied, and diversity was also estimated on datasets down-sampled to the smallest sample. Repertoire overlap was assessed by strict matching of CDR3 nucleotide sequence, V gene and J gene, and clustering was done by Jaccard-based multidimensional scaling. On average, thymus samples yielded 800,000 or so unique TCRB clonotypes, whereas blood samples yielded 70,000 to 100,000.

The rearrangement combines TRBV9 with TRBJ2-5, and TRBD1 matches 9 of the central bases. The sample taken for sequencing was thymocytes. This clonotype was obtained from a boy under two years old with a congenital heart defect. Donor details come from another sample of the same person, matched by shared clones. The base sequence is TGTGCCAGCAGCGCTCTGGAAGGACAGGGGAGACAAGAGACCCAGTACTTC. Its protein is CASSALEGQGRQETQYF.